These 7 T cell receptor beta chains share one sample of origin, sequenced in a study of blood T cell repertoires in COVID-19. This table comes from immunoSEQ multiplex PCR, and its TCRdb copy is limited to in-frame clones, with some not included. In the table there are under 75,000 clones, approximately 80% of which are singletons. The sequenced sample consisted of peripheral blood. The receptors shown here come from a man aged 70-80 years who had recovered from COVID-19.

J is TRBJ1-6 and V is TRBV5-5; D is unclear. Per germline, CDR1 SGHKS and CDR2 YYEKEE (reference sequence). Trimming stripped 0 bases from V and 9 bases from J, with 10 bases between. This CDR3 has 14 residues. The CDR3 region is CASSLVRGVSPLHF. CDR3 DNA sequence: TGTGCCAGCAGCTTGGTTCGCGGGGTTTCACCCCTCCACTTT.

The genes are TRBV7-3 and TRBJ1-1, with a weak D call TRBD1 (5 bases). Trimming stripped 5 bases from V and 4 bases from J, with 14 bases between. This CDR3 has 14 amino acids. Germline loops: CDR1 SGHTA, CDR2 FQGTGA. The CDR3 DNA is TGTGCCAGCAGCGCCGCTGGGGGGGGCACTGAAGCTTTCTTT. Translation: CASSAAGGGTEAFF.

This chain connects TRBV2 to TRBJ2-5; 10 nucleotides line up with TRBD1. V was pared by 6 bases and J by 4 bases, with 5 bases of the junction left unmatched. The CDR3 is 14 residues long. Germline lookup yields CDR1 SNHLY and CDR2 FYNNEI. CDR3 sequence (DNA): TGTGCCAGCAGCGGAAGGGACAGGGGAGAGACCCAGTACTTC. Translation: CASSGRDRGETQYF.

In this sample, this clone turned up a few times. The chain recombines TRBV7-2 with TRBJ1-6; 8 nucleotides line up with TRBD1. Per germline, CDR1 SGHTA and CDR2 FQGNSA. The CDR3 runs 15 residues. Germline trimming cut 5 bases from V and 7 bases from J; bases unmatched to any gene: 7. In DNA, the CDR3 is TGTGCCAGCAGCGCCCGGACAGGGAGAAATTCACCCCTCCACTTT. The encoded protein is CASSARTGRNSPLHF.

The V and J genes are TRBV2 and TRBJ2-1; 10 nucleotides line up with TRBD2. V lost 3 bases to trimming and J lost 4 bases; unmatched junction nucleotides: 3. Germline CDR1 reads SNHLY; CDR2 reads FYNNEI. The CDR3 is 15 residues long. CDR3 region: CASSDRLAGYNEQFF. CDR3 nucleotides: TGTGCCAGCAGTGATCGACTAGCGGGTTACAATGAGCAGTTCTTC.

This chain connects TRBV11-3 to TRBJ1-1; 10 nucleotides align to TRBD1. Looked up from germline, CDR1 is SGHNT and CDR2 is YENEEA. The CDR3 length is 15 residues. V gave up 7 bases and J gave up 3 bases; unmatched junction bases: 8. The CDR3 bases are TGTGCCAGCAACCGCGGGACAGGGGCTGACACTGAAGCTTTCTTT. Its translation: CASNRGTGADTEAFF.

The chain carries TRBV28 and TRBJ1-2; 10 bases agree with TRBD1. The CDR3 has 15 residues. With 7 bases clipped from V and 11 bases from J, the junction kept 16 bases outside the gene matches. Germline V gene lookup returns CDR1 MDHEN and CDR2 SYDVKM. The CDR3 region has the DNA TGTGCCAGCATCCTAAATACCGGGACAGGGGAGAGGTACACCTTC. Its translation: CASILNTGTGERYTF.